These T cell receptor beta chains were read from a single sample in a study of cytomegalovirus exposure and HLA in healthy donors. Profiling relied on immunoSEQ multiplex PCR, and the TCRdb table lists in-frame clones only, not all of them. The sample yields approximately 120,000 clones, around 80% seen once. The specimen was PBMCs. The receptors derive from a female donor in good health and CMV-seronegative. Both conserved end residues are trimmed from each CDR3. Fields, in order: clone size, J gene, V gene, CDR3 protein. The listing skips clone size in some rows; elsewhere it reads once, few, many or a size class.

NA,TRBJ1-2,TRBV5-1,ASSLEQDGYT
NA,TRBJ2-3,TRBV9,ASSARMGGKGSDTQY
NA,TRBJ2-5,TRBV5-1,ARGLLQETQY
NA,TRBJ2-1,TRBV6-1,ASRANYNEQF
once,TRBJ2-5,TRBV27,ASSSLRNQETQY
NA,TRBJ1-1,TRBV6-1,ASTGQVPNTEAF
NA,TRBJ1-2,TRBV6-1,ASSESGGRRGYT
NA,TRBJ1-3,TRBV18,ASSPTGSSGNTIY
once,TRBJ2-3,TRBV4-1,ASSQVRGLADTQY
NA,TRBJ2-2,TRBV13,ASSLSTGTGELF
NA,TRBJ2-6,TRBV27,ASPLEGIGFSGGANGLT
NA,TRBJ1-2,TRBV5-6,ASSGPRTGHGYT
NA,TRBJ1-2,TRBV30,ARYDRDRYYGYT
NA,TRBJ2-1,TRBV7-2,ASSLDSGSNSGEQF
NA,TRBJ2-7,TRBV27,ASRSPGQGSRQY
few,TRBJ2-7,TRBV4-1,ASSQGLAEYYEQY
NA,TRBJ2-5,TRBV5-1,ASGPRETQY
NA,TRBJ2-6,TRBV4-2,ASSQDGLAGVGANVLT
NA,TRBJ2-7,TRBV4-2,ASSQDLRLGYSYEQY
NA,TRBJ2-7,TRBV5-1,ASSLEPRSYYEQY
NA,TRBJ1-2,TRBV6-5,ASRVTGGAGYGYT
NA,TRBJ1-2,TRBV7-2,ASSLGLRAHGYT
once,TRBJ1-2,TRBV29-1,SAFYRVDYGYT
NA,TRBJ1-5,TRBV11-2,ASSQGPAQH
NA,TRBJ1-2,TRBV2,ASSDVGRGDLT
NA,TRBJ2-2,TRBV30,AWTSGGTNTGELF
NA,TRBJ2-1,TRBV18,ASSLQGASYNEQF
NA,TRBJ2-1,TRBV14,ASSPPEAYNEQF
few,TRBJ2-1,TRBV15,ATSTGREAYNEQF
NA,TRBJ1-1,TRBV19,ASSIARGRRTEAF
NA,TRBJ2-7,TRBV6-5,ASSHRTAVSYEQY
NA,TRBJ1-1,TRBV7-9,SSSQIYRGNTEAF
NA,TRBJ2-1,TRBV30,AWGVYREQF
NA,TRBJ2-7,TRBV7-6,ASSLQAGGWGY
NA,TRBJ2-7,TRBV11-2,ASSPLWGGTYEQY
NA,TRBJ2-5,TRBV7-2,ASSLGGVETQY
NA,TRBJ2-7,TRBV27,ASRTTGSSYEQY
NA,TRBJ2-7,TRBV6-5,ASSRDSRYEQY
few,TRBJ2-1,TRBV15,ATSREREAPKYNEQF
NA,TRBJ1-1,TRBV7-9,ASRGQNTEAF
NA,TRBJ2-1,TRBV5-1,ASSLGRAGASYNEQF
NA,TRBJ1-3,TRBV28,ASSLYRGLGDTIY
few,TRBJ1-6,TRBV4-1,ASSQPTGQFNSPLH
NA,TRBJ1-1,TRBV7-3,ASSPSRGAEAF
few,TRBJ1-1,TRBV28,ASSLRTALVTF
NA,TRBJ2-3,TRBV7-3,ASSEREPDTQY
NA,TRBJ1-2,TRBV2,ASTWSQGYT
NA,TRBJ2-7,TRBV27,ASSGTYEQY
once,TRBJ2-5,TRBV5-4,ASSSLGGETQY
once,TRBJ2-3,TRBV27,ASWDSGFPDTQY
NA,TRBJ2-7,TRBV20-1,SARRGYEQY
NA,TRBJ1-2,TRBV5-8,ASTGSGTANYYGYT